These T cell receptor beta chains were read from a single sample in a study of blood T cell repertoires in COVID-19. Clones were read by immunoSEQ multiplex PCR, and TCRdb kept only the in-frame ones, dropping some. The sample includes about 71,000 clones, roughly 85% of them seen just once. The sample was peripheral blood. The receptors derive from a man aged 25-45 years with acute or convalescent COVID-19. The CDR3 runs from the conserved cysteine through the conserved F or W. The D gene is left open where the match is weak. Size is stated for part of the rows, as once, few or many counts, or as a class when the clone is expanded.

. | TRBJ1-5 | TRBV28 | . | TGTGCCAGCACCCTAGGAGTTAATCAGCCCCAGCATTTT | CASTLGVNQPQHF
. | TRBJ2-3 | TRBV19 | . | TGTGCCAGTAAGGCGCAGGGTACAGATACGCAGTATTTT | CASKAQGTDTQYF
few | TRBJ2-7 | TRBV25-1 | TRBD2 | TGTGCCAGCAGTCCCCCGGGACTAGCCCCCTACGAGCAGTACTTC | CASSPPGLAPYEQYF
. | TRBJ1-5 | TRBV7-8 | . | TGTGCCAGCAGCCCTCGACAAGTCAATCAGCCCCAGCATTTT | CASSPRQVNQPQHF
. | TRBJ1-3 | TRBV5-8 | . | TGTGCCAGCAGCTTGGCGGGGAACTCTGGAAACACCATATATTTT | CASSLAGNSGNTIYF
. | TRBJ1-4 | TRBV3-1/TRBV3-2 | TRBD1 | TGTGCCAGCAGCCTCGGACAGGGGGGAGAAAAACTGTTTTTT | CASSLGQGGEKLFF
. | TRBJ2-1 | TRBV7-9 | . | TGTGCCAGCAGCTTAGAGGCAGGGAGGCATGAGCAGTTCTTC | CASSLEAGRHEQFF
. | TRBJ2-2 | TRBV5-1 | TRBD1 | TGCGCCAGCAGCTTCGCAGGGGGCGCGGGCACCGGGGAGCTGTTTTTT | CASSFAGGAGTGELFF
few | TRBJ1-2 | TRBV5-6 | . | TGTGCCAGCAGCTCGGGAAGTGGTCTTGGCTACACCTTC | CASSSGSGLGYTF
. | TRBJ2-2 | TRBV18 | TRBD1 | TGTGCCAGCTCATTCGGACAGGCGGACACCGGGGAGCTGTTTTTT | CASSFGQADTGELFF
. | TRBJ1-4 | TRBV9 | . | TGTGCCAGCAGCGTCACCCCGGGGGGGGACATCGAAAAACTGTTTTTT | CASSVTPGGDIEKLFF
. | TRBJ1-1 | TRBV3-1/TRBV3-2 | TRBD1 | TGTGCCAGCAGCCAATGGGACAGGGTGGGTACTGAAGCTTTCTTT | CASSQWDRVGTEAFF
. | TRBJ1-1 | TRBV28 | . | TGTGCCAGCAGTTTCGTCAGGGATAACACTGAAGCTTTCTTT | CASSFVRDNTEAFF
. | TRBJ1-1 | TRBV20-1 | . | TGCAGTGCTAGTACAGGTTTTGATTTGGCTGAAGCTTTCTTT | CSASTGFDLAEAFF
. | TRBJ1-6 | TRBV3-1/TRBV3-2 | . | TGTGCCAGCAGCCATAGACACCGACGGACATATTCACCCCTCCACTTT | CASSHRHRRTYSPLHF
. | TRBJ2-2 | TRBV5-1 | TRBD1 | TGCGCCAGCAGCTTGGCTGGGACAGGCGGTGGCGGGGAGCTGTTTTTT | CASSLAGTGGGGELFF
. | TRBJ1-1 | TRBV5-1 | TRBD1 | TGCGCCAGCAGCCCCCTAGCAGGGGGCCAAACTGAAGCTTTCTTT | CASSPLAGGQTEAFF
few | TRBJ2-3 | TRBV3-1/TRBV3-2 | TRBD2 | TGTGCCAGCAGCCAGCCAGAAACTAGCGGGGCTACAGATACGCAGTATTTT | CASSQPETSGATDTQYF
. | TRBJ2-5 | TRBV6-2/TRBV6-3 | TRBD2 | TGTGCCAGCAGTCCATGGAGTAGCGGGAATGTAGGGGAGACCCAGTACTTC | CASSPWSSGNVGETQYF
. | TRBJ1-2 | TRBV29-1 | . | TGCAGCGTTGAAGACCGGGGGTTTGGTGGCTACACCTTC | CSVEDRGFGGYTF
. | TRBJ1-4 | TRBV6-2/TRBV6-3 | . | TGTGCCAGCAGTTACAGAGGGTTTCACGAAAAACTGTTTTTT | CASSYRGFHEKLFF
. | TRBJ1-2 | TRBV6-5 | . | TGTGCCAGCAGCACAGACAGTAACTATGGCTACACCTTC | CASSTDSNYGYTF
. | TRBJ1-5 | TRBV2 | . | TGTGCCAGCAGTCCACTTTTGAGCTCAGGGAGGAATCAGCCCCAGCATTTT | CASSPLLSSGRNQPQHF
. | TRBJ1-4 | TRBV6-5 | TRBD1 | TGTGCCAGCAGTTACGAGGGGACAGGGTTTGAAAAACTGTTTTTT | CASSYEGTGFEKLFF
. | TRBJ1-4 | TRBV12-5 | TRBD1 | TGTGCTAGTGCTTCGGGACAGGGGGATGAAAAACTGTTTTTT | CASASGQGDEKLFF
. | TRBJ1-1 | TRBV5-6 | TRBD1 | TGTGCCAGCAGCGGAACAGGGGAACCTTTGAACACTGAAGCTTTCTTT | CASSGTGEPLNTEAFF
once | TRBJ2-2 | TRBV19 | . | TGTGCCAGCGCCCAAGACTGGAACACCGGGGAGCTGTTTTTT | CASAQDWNTGELFF